These T cell receptor beta chains were read from a single sample in a study of blood T cells in healthy people across ages. TCRdb analysed the 5' RACE reads with MiXCR anew, one entry per CDR3 protein. The sample records approximately 1.5 million distinct CDR3 sequences, approximately 42% being singletons. The material sequenced was blood. These receptors were collected from a woman aged 18-30 years in good health. The CDR3 runs from the conserved cysteine through the conserved F or W. The D gene is left open where the match is weak. A row's size may be missing; if present it is once, few, many or a size class.

v_gene	d_gene	abundance	j_gene	CDR3nt	CDR3aa
TRBV29-1	NA	NA	TRBJ2-1	TGCAGCGCCGGGACAAACCAAGAGACCCAGTTCTTC	CSAGTNQETQFF
TRBV29-1	NA	NA	TRBJ2-1	TGCAGCGTGTGGGTCCGGGGCGTCTACAATGAGCAGTTCTTC	CSVWVRGVYNEQFF
TRBV12-3/TRBV12-4	NA	many	TRBJ1-2	TGTGCCAGCAGGGCCGACGGCTATGGCTACACCTTC	CASRADGYGYTF
TRBV29-1	NA	few	TRBJ2-5	TGCAGCGTCCTCGGGAGTAGAGAGACCCAGTACTTC	CSVLGSRETQYF
TRBV20-1	TRBD2	NA	TRBJ2-1	TGCAGTGCTCACAGGGGTGTTGGACTAGCGGGAGTCTATGAGCAGTTCTTC	CSAHRGVGLAGVYEQFF
TRBV9	NA	few	TRBJ2-3	TGTGCCAGCAGCGGGGGCGGATACAGCACAGATACGCAGTATTTT	CASSGGGYSTDTQYF
TRBV7-9	NA	few	TRBJ2-3	TGTGCCAGCAGCTTAGGGACGGAAGCGCAGTATTTT	CASSLGTEAQYF
TRBV12-3/TRBV12-4	NA	NA	TRBJ2-1	TGTGCCAGCAGTTTAATTGGGCTAGGGGAGCAGTTCTTC	CASSLIGLGEQFF
TRBV2	NA	many	TRBJ2-4	TGTGCCAGCAGTGTATACAGGGAAAACATTCAGTACTTC	CASSVYRENIQYF
TRBV7-2	TRBD2	NA	TRBJ2-1	TGTGCCAGCAGCTCCGTAGGGAGGGCCACCCCGCAGTTCTTC	CASSSVGRATPQFF
TRBV6-6	NA	NA	TRBJ1-2	TGTGCCAGCAAGCCTCCCCCTAACTATGGCTACACCTTC	CASKPPPNYGYTF
TRBV5-1	NA	NA	TRBJ1-1	TGCGCCAGCAGACAGTTACCCGCAGGGAACACTGAAGCTTTCTTT	CASRQLPAGNTEAFF
TRBV27	NA	NA	TRBJ1-2	TGTGCCAGCAGTTTGGGGCCTCCCTATGGCTACACCTTC	CASSLGPPYGYTF
TRBV10-3	TRBD1	NA	TRBJ2-7	TGTGCCATCAGTGATGGGCCAGGGGGTTCAAACGAGCAGTACTTC	CAISDGPGGSNEQYF
TRBV20-1	NA	few	TRBJ1-1	TGCAGTGCTAGGCCGGTGAACACTGAAGCTTTCTTT	CSARPVNTEAFF
TRBV20-1	TRBD1	few	TRBJ2-7	TGCAGTGCGCAGGGGGTAAGCTCCTACGAGCAGTACTTC	CSAQGVSSYEQYF
TRBV7-2	NA	NA	TRBJ1-3	TGTGCCAGCCACCCGGGGGGTTCTGGAAACACCATATATTTT	CASHPGGSGNTIYF
TRBV7-9	TRBD1	NA	TRBJ2-7	TGTGCCAGCAGTTCTACCGGGACAGGGGTCGGCGAGCAGTACTTC	CASSSTGTGVGEQYF
TRBV21-1	NA	few	TRBJ1-5	TGTGCCAGCAGCCCCCAAGGAGGCGGGACAGGGGTTCAGCCCCAGCATTTT	CASSPQGGGTGVQPQHF
TRBV24-1	NA	NA	TRBJ2-7	TGTGCCACCAGTGGTAGTCCCAGGAACAATGAGCAGTACTTC	CATSGSPRNNEQYF
TRBV24-1	TRBD1	NA	TRBJ2-5	TGTGCCACCAGTACCCGACAGGGGACGGGAGAGACCCAGTACTTC	CATSTRQGTGETQYF
TRBV6-5	NA	NA	TRBJ1-2	TGTGCCAGCAGTTACGAGGGGAGATTGGACTATGGCTACACCTTC	CASSYEGRLDYGYTF
TRBV20-1	TRBD1	few	TRBJ1-2	TGCAGTGCTAGAGATTTTACAGGGGGCTATGGCTACACCTTC	CSARDFTGGYGYTF
TRBV7-2	TRBD2	few	TRBJ2-1	TGTGCCAGCAGCGAGACTAGCGGGCGGAGGAATGAGCAGTTCTTC	CASSETSGRRNEQFF
TRBV3-1	NA	NA	TRBJ2-1	TGTGCCAGCAGCCGGGGGTGGGGGATCGCTGAGCAGTTCTTC	CASSRGWGIAEQFF
TRBV3-1	NA	NA	TRBJ1-1	TGTGCCAGCAGCCAGAAAACAAGGAACACTGAAGCTTTCTTT	CASSQKTRNTEAFF
TRBV12-3/TRBV12-4	NA	few	TRBJ1-6	TGTGCCAGCAGTCGCTCGACAGAAAATTCACCCCTCCACTTT	CASSRSTENSPLHF
TRBV5-1	NA	NA	TRBJ1-3	TGCGCCAGCAGCTTGGTGGGACAATCTGGAAACACCATATATTTT	CASSLVGQSGNTIYF
TRBV28	NA	NA	TRBJ2-5	TGTGCCAGCAGTTTCCAGGTGGGCCCCATCGCCCAAGAGACCCAGTACTTC	CASSFQVGPIAQETQYF
TRBV10-3	TRBD1	few	TRBJ2-7	TGTGCCATCAGTGAGTCTTGGACAGGTACCTACAATGAGCAGTACTTC	CAISESWTGTYNEQYF
TRBV11-2	TRBD2	NA	TRBJ2-1	TGTGCCAGCAGCCAACTAGCGGTGGATGAGCAGTTCTTC	CASSQLAVDEQFF
TRBV7-6	NA	NA	TRBJ2-1	TGTGCCAGCAGCCCTAAGAGGGCGGGGAATCTGATGAATGAGCAGTTCTTC	CASSPKRAGNLMNEQFF
TRBV20-1	NA	few	TRBJ1-2	TGCAGTGCTATGGGACTAGGGGAACGAAAATTGGGCTACACCTTC	CSAMGLGERKLGYTF
TRBV3-1	NA	once	TRBJ1-2	TGTGCCAGCAGTCCTGGGACGCCCTTCTATGGCTACACCTTC	CASSPGTPFYGYTF
TRBV28	NA	NA	TRBJ2-7	TGTGCCAGCAGTCCAGGACTGGGGTTGTACGAGCAGTACTTC	CASSPGLGLYEQYF
TRBV29-1	NA	NA	TRBJ2-7	TGCAGCGTTGATGCCCAGGGAAGAGACGAGCAGTACTTC	CSVDAQGRDEQYF
TRBV27	TRBD1	NA	TRBJ2-2	TGTGCCAGCAGTTTTGACAGGGTGTCGAACACCAGGGAGCTGTTTTTT	CASSFDRVSNTRELFF
TRBV27	NA	NA	TRBJ2-7	TGTGCCACCTATTCCCACAGCCAAGGGGGCTACGAGCAGTACTTC	CATYSHSQGGYEQYF
TRBV18	TRBD2	NA	TRBJ2-7	TGTGCCAGCTCACCACGGGCTAGCGGGAGGATCGAGCAGTACTTC	CASSPRASGRIEQYF
TRBV6-2/TRBV6-3	TRBD2	NA	TRBJ2-1	TGTGCCAGCAAGCCCAGCGGGTCAAGGCGGGGGGAGCAGTTCTTC	CASKPSGSRRGEQFF
TRBV2	NA	NA	TRBJ2-7	TGTGCCAGCCAACCTCGTAGAGACCCGTACAATGAGCAGTACTTC	CASQPRRDPYNEQYF
TRBV4-1	NA	NA	TRBJ1-4	TGCGCCAGCAGCCAAGGTCCAGGGACTAATGAAAAACTGTTTTTT	CASSQGPGTNEKLFF
TRBV9	NA	NA	TRBJ2-1	TGTGCCAGCAGCTCGGACCGGCCCTCCTACAATGAGCAGTTCTTC	CASSSDRPSYNEQFF
TRBV6-5	NA	few	TRBJ2-1	TGTGCCAGCAGTAAGCGGCGCTCCTACAATGAGCAGTTCTTC	CASSKRRSYNEQFF
TRBV27	TRBD1	once	TRBJ1-6	TGTGCCAGCAGTTTACAGGGGGTGGGTCCCTCCTATAATTCACCCCTCCACTTT	CASSLQGVGPSYNSPLHF
TRBV27	NA	NA	TRBJ2-1	TGTGCCAGCGGTTTTTACACTGAGCAGTTCTTC	CASGFYTEQFF
TRBV12-3/TRBV12-4	TRBD1	few	TRBJ2-7	TGTGCCAGCAGCCCGGCCGGGACAGGGACCTACGAGCAGTACTTC	CASSPAGTGTYEQYF
TRBV20-1	TRBD2	NA	TRBJ2-1	TGCAGTGCACGGAGACTAGCGGGAGTCTACAATGAGCAGTTCTTC	CSARRLAGVYNEQFF
TRBV29-1	NA	NA	TRBJ2-7	TGCAGCGTTGAATACTCCTGCGAGCAGTACTTC	CSVEYSCEQYF